The present entry profiles one T cell receptor beta chain with its context. The data were taken from a study of shared clonotypes between healthy human individuals. The CDR3 contains 14 residues. Germline loops: CDR1 MDHEN, CDR2 SYDVKM. V was shortened by 2 bases and J by 1 base, with 6 bases between the two germline ends. Repertoires were generated with immunoSEQ multiplex PCR, while TCRdb's copy carries only in-frame clones and drops some. Here the sample spans some 500,000 clones, 90% to 96% being singletons. The chain carries TRBV28 and TRBJ1-5, with D possibly TRBD1 on 6 matching bases. The TCR sequence derives from a woman aged 25 to 39 in good health. Sample: naive CD4+ T cells sorted from blood. Regarding subset: CD45RA+ positively selected. The chain's CDR3 is CASSLGQSNQPQHF. The CDR3 DNA sequence: TGTGCCAGCAGTTTAGGACAGAGCAATCAGCCCCAGCATTTT.